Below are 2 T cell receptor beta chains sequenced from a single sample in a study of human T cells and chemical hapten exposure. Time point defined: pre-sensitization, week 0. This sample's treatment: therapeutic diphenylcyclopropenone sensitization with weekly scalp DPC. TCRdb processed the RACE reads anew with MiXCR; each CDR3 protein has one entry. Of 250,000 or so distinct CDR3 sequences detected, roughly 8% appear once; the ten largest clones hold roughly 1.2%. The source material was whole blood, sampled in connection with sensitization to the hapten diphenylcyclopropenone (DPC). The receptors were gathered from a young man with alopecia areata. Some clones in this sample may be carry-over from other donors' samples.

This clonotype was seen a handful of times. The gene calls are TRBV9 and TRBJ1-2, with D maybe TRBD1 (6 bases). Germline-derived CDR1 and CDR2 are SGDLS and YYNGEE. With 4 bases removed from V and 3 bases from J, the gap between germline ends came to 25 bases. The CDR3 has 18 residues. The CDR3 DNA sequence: TGTGCCAGCAGCCCTCCCGGAAACTTGCGGGGGCTCTACTATGGCTACACCTTC. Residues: CASSPPGNLRGLYYGYTF.

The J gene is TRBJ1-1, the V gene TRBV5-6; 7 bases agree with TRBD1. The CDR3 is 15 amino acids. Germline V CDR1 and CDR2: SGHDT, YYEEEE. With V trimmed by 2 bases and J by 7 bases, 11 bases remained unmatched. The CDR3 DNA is TGTGCCAGCAGCTTCGGCCAGGGGGAATTAGGTGAAGCTTTCTTT. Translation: CASSFGQGELGEAFF.